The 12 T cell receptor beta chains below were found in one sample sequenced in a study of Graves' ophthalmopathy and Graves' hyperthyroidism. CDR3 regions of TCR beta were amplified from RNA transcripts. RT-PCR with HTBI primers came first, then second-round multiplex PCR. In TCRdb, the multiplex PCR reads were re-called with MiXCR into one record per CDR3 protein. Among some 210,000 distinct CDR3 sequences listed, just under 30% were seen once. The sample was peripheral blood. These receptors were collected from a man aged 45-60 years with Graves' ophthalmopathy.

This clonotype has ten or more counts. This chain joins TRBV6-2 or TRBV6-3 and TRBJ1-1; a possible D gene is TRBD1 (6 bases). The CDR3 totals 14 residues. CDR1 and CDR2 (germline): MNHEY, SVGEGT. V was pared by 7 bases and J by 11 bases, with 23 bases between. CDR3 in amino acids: CASNPGTGSARAFF. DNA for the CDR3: TGTGCCAGCAACCCGGGAACAGGGTCAGCGCGTGCTTTCTTT.

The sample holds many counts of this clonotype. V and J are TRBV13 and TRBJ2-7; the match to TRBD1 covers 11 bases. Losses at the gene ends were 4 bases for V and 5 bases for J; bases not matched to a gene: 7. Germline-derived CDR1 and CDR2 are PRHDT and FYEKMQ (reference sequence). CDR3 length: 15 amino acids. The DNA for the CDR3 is TGTGCCAGCAGCTCCCCCCGGGACAGGGGGGACGAGCAGTACTTC. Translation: CASSSPRDRGDEQYF.

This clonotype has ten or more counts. CDR3 nucleotides: TGTGCCAGCAGCTTAGATACCGTGGCTGAAGCTTTCTTT. Protein product: CASSLDTVAEAFF. The rearrangement links TRBV11-2 to TRBJ1-1; no definite D call. Trimming stripped 0 bases from V and 6 bases from J, with 8 bases between. The CDR3 has 13 residues. The germline V gene encodes CDR1 SGHAT and CDR2 FQNNGV.

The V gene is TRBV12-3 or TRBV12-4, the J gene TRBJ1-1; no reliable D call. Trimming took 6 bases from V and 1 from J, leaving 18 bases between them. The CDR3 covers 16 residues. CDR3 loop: CASRQIPLGGNTEAFF. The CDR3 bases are TGTGCCAGCAGACAAATCCCCCTCGGCGGGAACACTGAAGCTTTCTTT.

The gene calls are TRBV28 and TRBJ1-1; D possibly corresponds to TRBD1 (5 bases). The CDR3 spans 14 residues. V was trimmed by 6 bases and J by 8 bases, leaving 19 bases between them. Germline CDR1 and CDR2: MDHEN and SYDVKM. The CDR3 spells CASSQGTGNVEAFF. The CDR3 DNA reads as TGTGCCAGCAGCCAAGGGACGGGCAACGTGGAAGCTTTCTTT.

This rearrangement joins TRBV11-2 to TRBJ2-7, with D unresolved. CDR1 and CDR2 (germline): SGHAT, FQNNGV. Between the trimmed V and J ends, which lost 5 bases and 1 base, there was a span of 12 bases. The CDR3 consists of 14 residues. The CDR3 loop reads CASSQVTDSYEQYF. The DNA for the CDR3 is TGTGCCAGCAGCCAAGTTACGGATTCCTACGAGCAGTACTTC.

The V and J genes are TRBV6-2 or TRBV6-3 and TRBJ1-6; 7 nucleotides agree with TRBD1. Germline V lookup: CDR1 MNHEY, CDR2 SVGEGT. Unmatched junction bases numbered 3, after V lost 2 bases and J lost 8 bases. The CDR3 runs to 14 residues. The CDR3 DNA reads TGTGCCAGCAGTTACGCCCAGGGGGATTCACCCCTCCACTTT. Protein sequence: CASSYAQGDSPLHF.

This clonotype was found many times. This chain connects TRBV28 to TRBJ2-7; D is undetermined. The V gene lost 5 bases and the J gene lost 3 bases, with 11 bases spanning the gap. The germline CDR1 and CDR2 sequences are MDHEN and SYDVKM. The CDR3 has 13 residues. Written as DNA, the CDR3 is TGTGCCAGCAGTGTTCCCCAGAACTACGAGCAGTACTTC. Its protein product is CASSVPQNYEQYF.

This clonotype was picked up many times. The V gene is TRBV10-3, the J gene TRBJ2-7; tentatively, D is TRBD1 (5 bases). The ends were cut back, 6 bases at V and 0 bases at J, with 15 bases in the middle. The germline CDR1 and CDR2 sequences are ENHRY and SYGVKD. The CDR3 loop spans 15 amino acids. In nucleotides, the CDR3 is TGTGCCATCAGGGGTGACAGTACGAGCTCCTACGAGCAGTACTTC. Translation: CAIRGDSTSSYEQYF.

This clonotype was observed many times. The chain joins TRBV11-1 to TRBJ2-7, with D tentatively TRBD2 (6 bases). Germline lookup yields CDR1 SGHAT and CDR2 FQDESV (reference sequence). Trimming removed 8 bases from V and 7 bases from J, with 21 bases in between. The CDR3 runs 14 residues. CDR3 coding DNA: TGTGCCAGCCAGCGGGTGGAAGGGATAGGGGAGCAGTACTTC. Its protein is CASQRVEGIGEQYF.

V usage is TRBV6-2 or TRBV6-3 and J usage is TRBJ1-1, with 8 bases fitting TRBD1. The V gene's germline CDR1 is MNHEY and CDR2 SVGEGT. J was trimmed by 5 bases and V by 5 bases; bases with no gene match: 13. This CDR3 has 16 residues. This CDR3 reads CASSAYSGQGWTEAFF. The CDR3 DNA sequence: TGTGCCAGCAGTGCATATTCTGGACAGGGATGGACTGAAGCTTTCTTT.

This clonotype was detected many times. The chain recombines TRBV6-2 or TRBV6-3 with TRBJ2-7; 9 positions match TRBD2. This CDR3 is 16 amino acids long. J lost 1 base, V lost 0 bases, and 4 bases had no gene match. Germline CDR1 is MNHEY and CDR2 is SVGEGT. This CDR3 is CASSYSSSGMSYEQYF. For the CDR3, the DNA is TGTGCCAGCAGTTACTCCTCTAGCGGGATGTCCTACGAGCAGTACTTC.